Given below is one T cell receptor beta chain in context. Its target is not known. This entry is derived from a study of shared clonotypes between healthy human individuals. Germline V CDR1 and CDR2: MDHEN, SYDVKM. Between the trimmed V and J ends, which lost 7 bases and 0 bases, there was a span of 19 bases. The CDR3 has 17 residues. The study ran the assay at deep level. Profiling relied on immunoSEQ multiplex PCR, and the TCRdb table lists in-frame clones only, not all of them. The table shows 2.3 million or so clones, with over 85% occurring only once. Overall study findings and caveats: Across several donors, naive CD4 shared roughly 5%, naive CD8 3% to 3.5%, memory CD4 approximately 2.5%, memory CD8 0.4%.

The sample comprised naive CD4+ T cells from PBMCs. Specified subset: CD45RA+ positively selected. This sequence was found in a man between 18 and 35 years old in good health. Some clones in this sample may be carry-over from other donors' samples. The V gene is TRBV28, the J gene TRBJ1-5; a possible D gene is TRBD1 (6 bases). In DNA form, the CDR3 reads TGTGCCAGCAACGGACAGATTTCCGTTTATAGCAATCAGCCCCAGCATTTT. This sequence encodes CASNGQISVYSNQPQHF.